This TCR beta chain is from a study of CD8 T cells in Susac syndrome. Control patients had untreated stable or active relapsing-remitting multiple sclerosis by revised McDonald criteria. TEMRA cells were FACS-enriched, unlike CD8+ and CD4+ T cells, which were negatively isolated. Germline values: CDR1 SEHNR, CDR2 FQNEAQ (reference sequence). V gave up 5 bases and J gave up 5 bases; unmatched junction bases: 4. The CDR3 extends over 14 amino acids. Only one count was recorded for this clonotype. Random hexamers were used to reverse transcribe 0.5 to 1 ug of RNA. A multiplex approach, immunoSEQ multiplex PCR, amplified TCR beta CDR3 across 54 Vbeta and 13 Jbeta. TCRdb reanalysed the immunoSEQ multiplex PCR reads using MiXCR and keeps one entry per CDR3 protein. The profile shows 190,000 or so distinct CDR3 sequences, 95% of them singletons.

The sequence was collected from a human donor with multiple sclerosis. The V and J genes are TRBV7-9 and TRBJ1-4; TRBD1 agrees at 8 bases. The sequenced material came from CD4+ T cells from PBMCs. The CDR3 loop reads CASSIGQGNEKLFF. The CDR3 DNA sequence: TGTGCCAGCAGCATCGGACAGGGAAATGAAAAACTGTTTTTT.